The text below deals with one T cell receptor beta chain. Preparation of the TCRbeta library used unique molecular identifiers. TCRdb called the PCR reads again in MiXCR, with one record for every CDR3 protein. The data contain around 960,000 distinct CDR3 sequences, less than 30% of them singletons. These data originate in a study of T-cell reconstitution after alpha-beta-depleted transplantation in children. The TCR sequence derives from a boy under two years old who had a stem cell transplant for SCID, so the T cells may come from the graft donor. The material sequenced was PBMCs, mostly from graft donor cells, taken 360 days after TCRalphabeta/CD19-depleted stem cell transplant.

The CDR3 DNA reads as TGCAGTGCTAGTCCGCGTCTCGCGGGTTCACCCCTCCACTTT. This encodes CSASPRLAGSPLHF. The chain carries TRBV20-1 and TRBJ1-6, with unresolved D. This CDR3 has 14 residues. Trimming removed 3 bases from V and 9 bases from J, with 15 bases in between. CDR1 is DFQATT, CDR2 SNEGSKA, per germline (reference sequence).